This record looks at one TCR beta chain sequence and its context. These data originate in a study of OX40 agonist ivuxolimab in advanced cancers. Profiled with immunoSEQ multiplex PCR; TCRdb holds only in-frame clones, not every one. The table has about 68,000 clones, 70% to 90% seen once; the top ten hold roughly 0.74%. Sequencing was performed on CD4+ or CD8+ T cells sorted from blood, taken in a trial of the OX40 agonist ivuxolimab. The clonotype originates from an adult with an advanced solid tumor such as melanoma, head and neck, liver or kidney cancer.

The CDR3 DNA follows: TGTGCCAGCAGCTTCCTCCCGACGGGGTTTACCGGGGAGCTGTTTTTT. Amino acids: CASSFLPTGFTGELFF. The J gene is TRBJ2-2, the V gene TRBV11-2; possible D gene TRBD2, 5 bases. The CDR3 is made up of 16 amino acids. Germline CDR1 SGHAT, CDR2 FQNNGV. The V end was cut by 3 bases, the J end by 5 bases, with 16 bases between.